This TCR beta chain was sequenced for a study of T cells in Graves' hyperthyroidism and ophthalmopathy. RNA transcripts served as the template for amplifying TCR beta CDR3 regions. HTBI primers were used for first-round RT-PCR of the TCR CDR3. TCRdb itself ran the multiplex PCR reads through MiXCR, one entry per CDR3 protein. The table includes 650,000 to 750,000 distinct CDR3 sequences, less than 15% detected once. CDR3 length: 14 residues. V shed 6 bases and J shed 4 bases, with 15 bases lying between them. This clonotype was seen a few times. The V call is TRBV12-3 or TRBV12-4, the J call TRBJ2-5; the D gene is possibly TRBD2 (5 bases). Sequenced: blood. The receptor's source is a young woman with Graves' hyperthyroidism. CDR3 in DNA: TGTGCCAGCAGAGCCGGGATTTCAACAGAGACCCAGTACTTC. It yields the protein CASRAGISTETQYF.